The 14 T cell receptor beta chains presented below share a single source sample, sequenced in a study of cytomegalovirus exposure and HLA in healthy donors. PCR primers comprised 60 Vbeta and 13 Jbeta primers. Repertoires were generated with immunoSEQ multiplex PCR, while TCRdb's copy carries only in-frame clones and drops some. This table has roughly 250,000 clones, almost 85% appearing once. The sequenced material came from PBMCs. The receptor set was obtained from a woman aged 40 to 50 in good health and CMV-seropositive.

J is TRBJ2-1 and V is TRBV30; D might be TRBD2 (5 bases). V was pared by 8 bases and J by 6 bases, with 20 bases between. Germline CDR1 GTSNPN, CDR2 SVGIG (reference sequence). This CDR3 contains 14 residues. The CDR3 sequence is CALTDYLLINEQFF. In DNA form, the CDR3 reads TGTGCCCTAACCGACTACCTGCTCATCAATGAGCAGTTCTTC.

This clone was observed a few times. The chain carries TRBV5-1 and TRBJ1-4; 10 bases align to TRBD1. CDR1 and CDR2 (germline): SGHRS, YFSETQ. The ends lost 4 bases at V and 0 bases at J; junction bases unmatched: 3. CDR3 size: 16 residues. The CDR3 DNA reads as TGCGCCAGCAGCCCGGGACAGGGGTCAACTAATGAAAAACTGTTTTTT. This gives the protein CASSPGQGSTNEKLFF.

The CDR3 loop is CASSSSGVSPDTQYF. CDR3 DNA: TGCGCCAGCAGCTCAAGCGGAGTGAGCCCAGATACGCAGTATTTT. The chain has TRBV5-1 and TRBJ2-3; possibly TRBD2 for D (5 bases). Germline lookup yields CDR1 SGHRS and CDR2 YFSETQ. With 3 bases removed from V and 4 bases from J, the gap between germline ends came to 15 bases. There are 15 residues in the CDR3.

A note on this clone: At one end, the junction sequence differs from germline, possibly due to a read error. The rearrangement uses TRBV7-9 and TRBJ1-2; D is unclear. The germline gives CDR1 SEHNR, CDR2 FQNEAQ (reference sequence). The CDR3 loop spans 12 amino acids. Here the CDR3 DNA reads TGTTCCAGCACAGACAATAACTATGGCTACACCTTC. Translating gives CSSTDNNYGYTF.

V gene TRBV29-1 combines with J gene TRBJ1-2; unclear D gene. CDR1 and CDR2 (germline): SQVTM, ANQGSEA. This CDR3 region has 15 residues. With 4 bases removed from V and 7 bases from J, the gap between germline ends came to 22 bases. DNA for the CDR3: TGCAGCGTTGCGACCGACGGGGTCGGTCTGTCTGGCTACACCTTC. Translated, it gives CSVATDGVGLSGYTF.

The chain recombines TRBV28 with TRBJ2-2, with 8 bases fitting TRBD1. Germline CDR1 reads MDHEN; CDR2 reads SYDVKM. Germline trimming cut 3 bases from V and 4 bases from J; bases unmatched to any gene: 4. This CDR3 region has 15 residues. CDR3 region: CASSFYRGSTGELFF. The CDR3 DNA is TGTGCCAGCAGTTTCTACAGGGGGAGCACCGGGGAGCTGTTTTTT.

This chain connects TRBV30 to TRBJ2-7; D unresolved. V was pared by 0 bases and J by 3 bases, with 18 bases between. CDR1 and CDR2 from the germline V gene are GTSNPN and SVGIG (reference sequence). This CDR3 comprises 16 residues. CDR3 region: CAWSVPLVSPIYEQYF. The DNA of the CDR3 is TGTGCCTGGAGTGTACCTCTCGTTAGCCCTATCTACGAGCAGTACTTC.

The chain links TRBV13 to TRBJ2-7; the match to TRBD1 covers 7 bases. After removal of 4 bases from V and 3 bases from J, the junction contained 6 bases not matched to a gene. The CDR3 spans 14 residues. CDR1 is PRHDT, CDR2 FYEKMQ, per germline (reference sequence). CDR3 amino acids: CASSSNRGFYEQYF. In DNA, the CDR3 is TGTGCCAGCAGCTCGAACAGGGGTTTCTACGAGCAGTACTTC. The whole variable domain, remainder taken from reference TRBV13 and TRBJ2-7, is AAGVIQSPRHLIKEKRETATLKCYPIPRHDTVYWYQQGPGQDPQFLISFYEKMQSDKGSIPDRFSAQQFSDYHSELNMSSLELGDSALYFCASSSNRGFYEQYFGPGTRLTVT.

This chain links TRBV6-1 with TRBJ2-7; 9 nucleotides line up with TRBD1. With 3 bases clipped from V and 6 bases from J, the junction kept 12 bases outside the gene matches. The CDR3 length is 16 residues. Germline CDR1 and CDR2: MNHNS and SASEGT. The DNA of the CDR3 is TGTGCCAGCAGTGAGCCGGGACAGGGTAAAACCAGCGAGCAGTACTTC. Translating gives CASSEPGQGKTSEQYF.

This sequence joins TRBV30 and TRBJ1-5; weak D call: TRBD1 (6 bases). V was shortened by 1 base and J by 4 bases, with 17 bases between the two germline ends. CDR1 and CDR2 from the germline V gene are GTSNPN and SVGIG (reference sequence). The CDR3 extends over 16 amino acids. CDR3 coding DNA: TGTGCCTGGAGTGGGGGGGGCGGACATAATAATCAGCCCCAGCATTTT. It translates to CAWSGGGGHNNQPQHF.

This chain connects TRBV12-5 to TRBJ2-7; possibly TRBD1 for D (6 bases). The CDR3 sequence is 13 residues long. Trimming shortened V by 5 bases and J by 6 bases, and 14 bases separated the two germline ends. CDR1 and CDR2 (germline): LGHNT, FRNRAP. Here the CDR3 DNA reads TGTGCTAGTGGTCCCCATCAGGGGCCCGAGCAGTACTTC. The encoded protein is CASGPHQGPEQYF.

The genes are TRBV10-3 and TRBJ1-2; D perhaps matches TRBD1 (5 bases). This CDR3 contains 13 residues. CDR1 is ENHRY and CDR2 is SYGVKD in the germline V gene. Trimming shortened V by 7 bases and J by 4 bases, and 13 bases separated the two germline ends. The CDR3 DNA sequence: TGTGCCATCACCGACAGCGAAGCCTATGGCTACACCTTC. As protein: CAITDSEAYGYTF.

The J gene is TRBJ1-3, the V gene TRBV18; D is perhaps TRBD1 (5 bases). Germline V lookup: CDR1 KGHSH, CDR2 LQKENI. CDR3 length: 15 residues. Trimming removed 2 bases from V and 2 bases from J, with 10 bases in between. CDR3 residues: CASSPLEGAGNTIYF. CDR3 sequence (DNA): TGTGCCAGCTCACCATTGGAAGGGGCTGGAAACACCATATATTTT.

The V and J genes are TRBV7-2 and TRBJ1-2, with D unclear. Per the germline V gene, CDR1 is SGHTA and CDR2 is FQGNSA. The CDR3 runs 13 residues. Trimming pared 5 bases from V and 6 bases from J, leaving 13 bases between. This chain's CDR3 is CASSRRRENGYTF. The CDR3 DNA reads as TGTGCCAGCAGCAGAAGACGGGAGAATGGCTACACCTTC.